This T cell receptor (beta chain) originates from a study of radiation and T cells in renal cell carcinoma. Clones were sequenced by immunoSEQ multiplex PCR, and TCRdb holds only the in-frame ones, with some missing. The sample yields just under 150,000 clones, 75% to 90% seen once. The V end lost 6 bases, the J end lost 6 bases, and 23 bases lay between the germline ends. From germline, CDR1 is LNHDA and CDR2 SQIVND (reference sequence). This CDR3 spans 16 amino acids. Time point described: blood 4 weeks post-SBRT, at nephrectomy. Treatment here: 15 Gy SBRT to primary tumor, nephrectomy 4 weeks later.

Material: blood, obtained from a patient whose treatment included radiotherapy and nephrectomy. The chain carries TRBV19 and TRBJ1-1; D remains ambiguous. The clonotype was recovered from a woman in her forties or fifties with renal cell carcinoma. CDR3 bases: TGTGCCAGTAGCCCATCGGGGAGGCGTTCTACCGCTGAAGCTTTCTTT. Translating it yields CASSPSGRRSTAEAFF.